The 8 T cell receptor beta chains listed next were all sequenced from one sample in a study of blood T cell repertoires in COVID-19. Assay used: immunoSEQ multiplex PCR; TCRdb lists only in-frame clones, some missing. The sample carries 81,000 or so clones, roughly 90% recorded once. The sequencing input was peripheral blood. The receptors were sampled from a man between 65 and 85 years old with active or convalescent COVID-19.

The chain has TRBV6-5 and TRBJ1-2; 8 bases line up with TRBD1. V lost 7 bases, J lost 0 bases, and 4 bases stayed unmatched. Germline assignment: CDR1 MNHEY and CDR2 SVGAGI. The CDR3 is made up of 14 amino acids. The chain's CDR3 is CASNRGWPNYGYTF. CDR3 coding DNA: TGTGCCAGCAACAGGGGGTGGCCTAACTATGGCTACACCTTC.

V is TRBV18 and J is TRBJ2-4; D may be TRBD1 (5 bases). In germline, CDR1 is KGHSH, CDR2 LQKENI. The CDR3 contains 17 residues. The V end was cut by 5 bases, the J end by 0 bases, with 17 bases between. The CDR3 DNA follows: TGTGCCAGCTCATCTGGGCCTCCCCAGGGAGCCAAAAACATTCAGTACTTC. Translating it yields CASSSGPPQGAKNIQYF.

With respect to this clone: Within the sample, other DNA sequences also encode this same CDR3. This chain's CDR3 is CASSLQGNQPQHF. DNA of the CDR3: TGTGCCAGCAGCTTACAGGGAAATCAGCCCCAGCATTTT. The J gene is TRBJ1-5, the V gene TRBV6-2 or TRBV6-3, with D tentatively TRBD1 (6 bases). CDR3 length: 13 residues. CDR1 and CDR2 (germline): MNHEY, SVGEGT. The germline V and J ends were trimmed by 6 bases and 4 bases, with 10 bases remaining between them.

The V call is TRBV6-5, the J call TRBJ2-3; 9 bases map to TRBD2. The V segment lost 6 bases and the J segment 0 bases; nucleotides outside the gene matches: 4. The CDR3 has 15 residues. Germline lookup yields CDR1 MNHEY and CDR2 SVGAGI. The CDR3 protein is CASRIAGESTDTQYF. The CDR3 DNA is TGTGCCAGCAGAATAGCGGGGGAGAGCACAGATACGCAGTATTTT.

This chain joins TRBV7-2 and TRBJ1-1; 11 bases agree with TRBD1. The CDR3 runs to 14 residues. In germline, CDR1 is SGHTA, CDR2 FQGNSA. J lost 4 bases, V lost 6 bases, and 4 bases had no gene match. The CDR3 sequence: CASRYGQGATEAFF. As DNA, the CDR3 is TGTGCCAGCAGGTATGGACAGGGGGCCACTGAAGCTTTCTTT. Combining the CDR3 with reference TRBV7-2 and TRBJ1-1 gives the whole variable domain GAGVSQSPSNKVTEKGKDVELRCDPISGHTALYWYRQSLGQGLEFLIYFQGNSAPDKSGLPSDRFSAERTGGSVSTLTIQRTQQEDSAVYLCASRYGQGATEAFFGQGTRLTVV.

The genes are TRBV7-2 and TRBJ2-5; 10 nucleotides align to TRBD2. V lost 3 bases, J lost 5 bases, and 6 bases stayed unmatched. The CDR3 spans 15 residues. Germline assignment: CDR1 SGHTA and CDR2 FQGNSA. For the CDR3, the DNA is TGTGCCAGCAGCTTTCAGCGGGGGGGCGGGGAGACCCAGTACTTC. This gives the protein CASSFQRGGGETQYF.

This CDR3 reads CASSLTPLQGYGYTF. CDR3 DNA sequence: TGTGCCAGCAGTTTAACCCCCCTCCAGGGATATGGCTACACCTTC. V is TRBV28 and J is TRBJ1-2; D might be TRBD1 (5 bases). This CDR3 has 15 residues. The germline CDR1 and CDR2 sequences are MDHEN and SYDVKM. Trimming took 2 bases from V and 5 from J, leaving 15 bases between them.

CDR3 DNA sequence: TGTGCCAGCAGCCATTGGGACAGGGGTAACACTGAAGCTTTCTTT. It translates to CASSHWDRGNTEAFF. V usage is TRBV3-1 (or the pseudogene TRBV3-2) and J usage is TRBJ1-1, with 10 bases identical to TRBD1. Trimming cost V 3 bases and J 2 bases; bases outside gene matches: 3. The CDR3 totals 15 residues. Germline V CDR1 and CDR2: LGHDT, YNNKEL (reference sequence).